The 6 T cell receptor beta chains reported below all come from one sample, sequenced in a study of blood T cell repertoires in COVID-19. Only in-frame clones appear in the TCRdb table, and some are missing; sequencing was by immunoSEQ multiplex PCR. The sample holds around 300,000 clones, 85% to 90% seen once. The sample consisted of peripheral blood. The source is a woman in her forties with acute or convalescent COVID-19.

This chain joins TRBV30 and TRBJ1-5, with 10 bases identical to TRBD1. This CDR3 is built from 14 residues. Germline loops: CDR1 GTSNPN, CDR2 SVGIG (reference sequence). V lost 2 bases to trimming and J lost 5 bases; unmatched junction nucleotides: 3. The CDR3 loop is CAWSPGTGDQPQHF. The CDR3 DNA reads as TGTGCCTGGAGTCCCGGGACAGGGGATCAGCCCCAGCATTTT.

This clone showed up just once. The J gene is TRBJ1-1, the V gene TRBV18; 8 positions agree with TRBD1. After removal of 5 bases from V and 0 bases from J, the junction contained 11 bases not matched to a gene. The CDR3 runs 17 residues. Germline loops: CDR1 KGHSH, CDR2 LQKENI. In nucleotides, the CDR3 is TGTGCCAGCTCATCCAACGTAGGGACAGGATTGAACACTGAAGCTTTCTTT. This sequence encodes CASSSNVGTGLNTEAFF. Looking up the rest from reference TRBV18 and TRBJ1-1 gives the full variable domain: NAGVMQNPRHLVRRRGQEARLRCSPMKGHSHVYWYRQLPEEGLKFMVYLQKENIIDESGMPKERFSAEFPKEGPSILRIQQVVRGDSAAYFCASSSNVGTGLNTEAFFGQGTRLTVV.

The chain couples TRBV2 to TRBJ1-2; 10 nucleotides line up with TRBD1. V lost 6 bases and J lost 4; bases outside the gene matches: 8. The CDR3 covers 15 residues. Germline loops: CDR1 SNHLY, CDR2 FYNNEI. The CDR3: CASSLDRGRTYGYTF. The DNA for the CDR3 is TGTGCCAGCAGCCTTGACAGGGGGCGTACCTATGGCTACACCTTC.

This clone was recorded once. V is TRBV5-1 and J is TRBJ1-2; 7 bases agree with TRBD1. The CDR3 is made up of 15 amino acids. CDR1 is SGHRS, CDR2 YFSETQ, per germline. Germline trimming cut 1 base from V and 4 bases from J; bases unmatched to any gene: 7. In DNA form, the CDR3 reads TGCGCCAGCAGCTTGATAGGACAGGAGGGCTATGGCTACACCTTC. This gives the protein CASSLIGQEGYGYTF.

The chain combines TRBV5-4 with TRBJ1-4, with D possibly being TRBD1 (5 bases). CDR3 length: 15 amino acids. Trimming left V 4 bases short and J 8 bases short, with 18 bases between. Germline V gene data show CDR1 as SGHNT and CDR2 as YYREEE (reference sequence). CDR3 DNA sequence: TGTGCCAGCAGCCCGAACGGGGGAATGCGCGAAAAACTGTTTTTT. Encoded protein: CASSPNGGMREKLFF.

The rearrangement links TRBV6-6 to TRBJ1-1, with D hard to call. Germline CDR1 reads MNHNY; CDR2 reads SVGAGI (reference sequence). The CDR3 runs 14 residues. Trimming took 0 bases from V and 4 from J, leaving 9 bases between them. The CDR3 sequence is CASSYSRFSTEAFF. The CDR3 nucleotides are TGTGCCAGCAGTTACTCGCGGTTTTCCACTGAAGCTTTCTTT.